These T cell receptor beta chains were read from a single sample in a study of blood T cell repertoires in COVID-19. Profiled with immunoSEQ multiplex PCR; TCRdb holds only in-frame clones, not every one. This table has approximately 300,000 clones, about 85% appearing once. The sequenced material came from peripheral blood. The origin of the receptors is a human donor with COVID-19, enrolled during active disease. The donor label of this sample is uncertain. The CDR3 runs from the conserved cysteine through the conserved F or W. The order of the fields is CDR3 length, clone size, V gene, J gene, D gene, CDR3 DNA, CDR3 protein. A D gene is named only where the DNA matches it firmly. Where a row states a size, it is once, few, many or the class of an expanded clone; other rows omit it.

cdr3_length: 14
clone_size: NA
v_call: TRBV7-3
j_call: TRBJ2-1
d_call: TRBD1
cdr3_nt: TGTGCCAGCAGCTTATCAGGGGGCCGGGGTGAGCAGTTCTTC
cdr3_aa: CASSLSGGRGEQFF

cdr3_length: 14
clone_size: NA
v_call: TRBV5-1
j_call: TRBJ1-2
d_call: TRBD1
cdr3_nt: TGCGCCAGCAAGATGGGACAGGGAGGCTATGGCTACACCTTC
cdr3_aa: CASKMGQGGYGYTF

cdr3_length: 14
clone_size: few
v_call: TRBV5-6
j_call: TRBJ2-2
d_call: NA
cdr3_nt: TGTGCCAGCAGCTTGGAAGGGGACACCGGGGAGCTGTTTTTT
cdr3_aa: CASSLEGDTGELFF

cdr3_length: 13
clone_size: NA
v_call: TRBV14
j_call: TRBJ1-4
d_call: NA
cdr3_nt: TGTGCCAGCGCGCGGGCCCTTAATGAAAAACTGTTTTTT
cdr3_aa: CASARALNEKLFF

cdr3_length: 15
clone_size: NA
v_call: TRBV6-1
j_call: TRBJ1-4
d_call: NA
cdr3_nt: TGTGCCAGCAGTGAATCCGCAGGGCTGAATGAAAAACTGTTTTTT
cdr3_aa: CASSESAGLNEKLFF

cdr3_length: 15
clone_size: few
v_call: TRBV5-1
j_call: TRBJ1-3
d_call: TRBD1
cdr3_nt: TGCGCCAGCAGCCCCGACAGGGGAGCCGGAAACACCATATATTTT
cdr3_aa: CASSPDRGAGNTIYF

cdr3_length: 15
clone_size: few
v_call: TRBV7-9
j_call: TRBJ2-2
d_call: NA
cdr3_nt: TGTGCCAGCAGCCGCCTGACAGGGAACACCGGGGAGCTGTTTTTT
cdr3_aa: CASSRLTGNTGELFF

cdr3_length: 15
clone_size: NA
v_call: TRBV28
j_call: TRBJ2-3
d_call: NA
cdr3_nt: TGTGCCAGCAGTGCACTGGTCGGGGGCACAGATACGCAGTATTTT
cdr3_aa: CASSALVGGTDTQYF

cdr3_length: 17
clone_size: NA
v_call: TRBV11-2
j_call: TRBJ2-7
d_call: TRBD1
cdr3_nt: TGTGCCAGCAGCCCAGGACAGGGGGCGAACTACTCCTACGAGCAGTACTTC
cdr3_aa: CASSPGQGANYSYEQYF

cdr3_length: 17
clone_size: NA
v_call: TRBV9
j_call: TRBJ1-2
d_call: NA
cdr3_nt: TGTGCCAGCAGCCCTAGAGGGTCCTTCGGGCAGAACTATGGCTACACCTTC
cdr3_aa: CASSPRGSFGQNYGYTF

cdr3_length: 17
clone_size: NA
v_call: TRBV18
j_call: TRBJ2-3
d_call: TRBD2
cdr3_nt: TGTGCCAGCTCGCCCGTTTGGGCGGGGGAGGTGGCAGATACGCAGTATTTT
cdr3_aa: CASSPVWAGEVADTQYF

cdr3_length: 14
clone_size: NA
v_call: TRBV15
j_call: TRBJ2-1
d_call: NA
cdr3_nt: TGTGCCACCAGCAGAGGTCTAGTCGACGATGAGCAGTTCTTC
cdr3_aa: CATSRGLVDDEQFF

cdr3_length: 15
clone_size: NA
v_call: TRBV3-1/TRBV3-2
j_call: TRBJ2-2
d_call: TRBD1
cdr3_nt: TGTGCCAGCAGCCTCACAGGGGGACACACCGGGGAGCTGTTTTTT
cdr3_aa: CASSLTGGHTGELFF

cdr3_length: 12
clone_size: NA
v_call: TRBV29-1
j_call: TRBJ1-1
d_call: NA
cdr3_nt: TGCAGCGTAGCGACTGCTGACACTGAAGCTTTCTTT
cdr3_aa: CSVATADTEAFF

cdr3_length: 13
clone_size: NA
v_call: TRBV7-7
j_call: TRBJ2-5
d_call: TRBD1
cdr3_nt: TGTGCTAGCAGCCTGGACAGGAAAGAGACCCAGTACTTC
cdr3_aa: CASSLDRKETQYF

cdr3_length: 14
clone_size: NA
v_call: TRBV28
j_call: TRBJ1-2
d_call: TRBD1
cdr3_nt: TGTGCCAGCAGGACTCAGGGGGCGGACTATGGCTACACCTTC
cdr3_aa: CASRTQGADYGYTF

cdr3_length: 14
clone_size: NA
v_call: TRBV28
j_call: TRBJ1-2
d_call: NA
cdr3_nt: NA
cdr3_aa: CASSTSGQGYGYTF

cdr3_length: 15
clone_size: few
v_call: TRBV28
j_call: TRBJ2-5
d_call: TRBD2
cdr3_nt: TGTGCCAGCAGCCAGACTAGCGGGAGGGTCGAGACCCAGTACTTC
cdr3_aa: CASSQTSGRVETQYF

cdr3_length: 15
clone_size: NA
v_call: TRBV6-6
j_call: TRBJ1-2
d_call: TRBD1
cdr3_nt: TGTGCCAGCAGTCCAAACGGACAGGGGGCGGATGGCTACACCTTC
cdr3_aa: CASSPNGQGADGYTF

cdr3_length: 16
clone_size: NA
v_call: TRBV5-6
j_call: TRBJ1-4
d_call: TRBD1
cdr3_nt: TGTGCCAGCAGCTGGGGTAGAACCGGGACAGGTGAAAAACTGTTTTTT
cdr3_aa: CASSWGRTGTGEKLFF

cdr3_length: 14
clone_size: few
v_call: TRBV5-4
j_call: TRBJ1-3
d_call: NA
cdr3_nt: TGTGCCAGCAGCTTGGCAGGGGCGGGAAACACCATATATTTT
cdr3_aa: CASSLAGAGNTIYF

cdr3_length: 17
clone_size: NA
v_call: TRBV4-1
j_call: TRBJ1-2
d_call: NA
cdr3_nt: TGCGCCAGCAGCCAAGAAGGCGGGGTCGGATGGTCGGTTGGCTACACCTTC
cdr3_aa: CASSQEGGVGWSVGYTF

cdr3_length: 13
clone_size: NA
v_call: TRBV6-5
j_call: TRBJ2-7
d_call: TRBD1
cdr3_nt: TGTGCCAGCCGGCAGGGGGACCTAGTTGAGCAGTACTTC
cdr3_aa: CASRQGDLVEQYF

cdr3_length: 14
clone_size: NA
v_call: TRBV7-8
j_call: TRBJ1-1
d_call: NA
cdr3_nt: TGTGCCAGCAGCTTAGTTCAGTTTGTCCCTGAAGCTTTCTTT
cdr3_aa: CASSLVQFVPEAFF

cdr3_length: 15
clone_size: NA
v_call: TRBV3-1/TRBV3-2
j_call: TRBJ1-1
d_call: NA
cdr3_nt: TGTGCCAGCAGCCAAGCCGCCAGGGCGAACACTGAAGCTTTCTTT
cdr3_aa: CASSQAARANTEAFF

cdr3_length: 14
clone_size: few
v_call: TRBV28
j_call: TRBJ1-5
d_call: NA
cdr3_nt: TGTGCCAGCAGTTTGTCCCTGGGAGGGCAGCCCCAGCATTTT
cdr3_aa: CASSLSLGGQPQHF

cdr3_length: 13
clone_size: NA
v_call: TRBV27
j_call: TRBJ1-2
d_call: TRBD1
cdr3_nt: TGTGCCAGCAGTGGGACAGGGAACTATGGCTACACCTTC
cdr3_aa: CASSGTGNYGYTF

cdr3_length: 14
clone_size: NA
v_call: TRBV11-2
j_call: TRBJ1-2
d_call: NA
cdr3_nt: TGTGCCAGCAGCTTAAGCGCGTTAGCTTATGGCTACACCTTC
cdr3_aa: CASSLSALAYGYTF

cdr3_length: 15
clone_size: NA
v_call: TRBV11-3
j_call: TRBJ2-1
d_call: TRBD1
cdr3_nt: TGTGCCAGCAGCTTACTGACAGGGGGGACGTATGAGCAGTTCTTC
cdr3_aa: CASSLLTGGTYEQFF

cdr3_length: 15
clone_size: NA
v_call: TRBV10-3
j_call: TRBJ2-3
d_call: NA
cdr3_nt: TGTGCCATCAGTGAGGGGCGGGCTAGCACAGATACGCAGTATTTT
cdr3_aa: CAISEGRASTDTQYF

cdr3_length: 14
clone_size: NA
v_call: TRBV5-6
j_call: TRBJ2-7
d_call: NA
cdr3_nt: TGTGCCAGCAGCTTGGGCGTCGGCTCCTACGAGCAGTACTTC
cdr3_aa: CASSLGVGSYEQYF

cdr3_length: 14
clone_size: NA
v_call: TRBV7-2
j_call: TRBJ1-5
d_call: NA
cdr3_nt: TGTGCCAGCAGCCCACAGGGTCCGGGTCAGCCCCAGCATTTT
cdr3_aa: CASSPQGPGQPQHF

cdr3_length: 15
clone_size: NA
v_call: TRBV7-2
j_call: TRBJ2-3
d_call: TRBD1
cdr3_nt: TGTGCCAGCAGCCCCCAGGGACAGGCATCAGATACGCAGTATTTT
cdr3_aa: CASSPQGQASDTQYF

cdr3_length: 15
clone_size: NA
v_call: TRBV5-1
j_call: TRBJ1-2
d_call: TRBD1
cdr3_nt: TGCGCCAGCAGCTTGGGCGACAGGGCTAACTATGGCTACACCTTC
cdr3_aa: CASSLGDRANYGYTF

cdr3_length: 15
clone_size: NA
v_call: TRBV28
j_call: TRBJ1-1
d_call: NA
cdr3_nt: TGTGCCAGCACCCTAGGGGATTTGGCCCTAACTGAAGCTTTCTTT
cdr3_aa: CASTLGDLALTEAFF

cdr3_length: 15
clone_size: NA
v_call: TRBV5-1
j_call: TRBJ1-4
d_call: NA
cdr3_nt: TGCGCCAGCAGCTTGAGTGCGGCTGTGGGTGAAAAACTGTTTTTT
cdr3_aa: CASSLSAAVGEKLFF

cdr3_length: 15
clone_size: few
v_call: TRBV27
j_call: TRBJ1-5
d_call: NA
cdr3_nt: TGTGCCAGCAGTAGCGGAGGGTATAGCAATCAGCCCCAGCATTTT
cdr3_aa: CASSSGGYSNQPQHF

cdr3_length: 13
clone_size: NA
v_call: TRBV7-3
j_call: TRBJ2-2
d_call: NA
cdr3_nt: TGTGCCAGCAGCCCACTAAAGGCCGGGGAGCTGTTTTTT
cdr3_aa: CASSPLKAGELFF

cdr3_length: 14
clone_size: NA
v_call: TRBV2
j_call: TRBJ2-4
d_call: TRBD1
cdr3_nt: TGTGCCAGCAGTGAAGACAGGGGATTGGGCATTCAGTACTTC
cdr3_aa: CASSEDRGLGIQYF

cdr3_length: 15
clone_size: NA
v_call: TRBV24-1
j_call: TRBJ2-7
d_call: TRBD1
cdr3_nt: TGTGCCACCAGTGACCCCGGACAGGGGACGTACGAGCAGTACTTC
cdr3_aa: CATSDPGQGTYEQYF

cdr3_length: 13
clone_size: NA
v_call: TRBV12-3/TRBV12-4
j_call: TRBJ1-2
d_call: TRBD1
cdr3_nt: TGTGCCAGCAGCAGGGACAGGGACTATGGCTACACCTTC
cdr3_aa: CASSRDRDYGYTF

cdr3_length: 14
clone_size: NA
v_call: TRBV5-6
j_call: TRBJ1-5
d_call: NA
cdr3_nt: TGTGCCAGCAGCCTCGGGACAAGCAATCAGCCCCAGCATTTT
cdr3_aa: CASSLGTSNQPQHF

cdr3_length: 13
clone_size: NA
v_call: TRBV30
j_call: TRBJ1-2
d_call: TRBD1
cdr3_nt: TGTGCCTGTGGATCGGGACAGGTCTATGGCTACACCTTC
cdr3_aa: CACGSGQVYGYTF